Below, 16 T cell receptor beta chains from the same sample are listed, as sequenced in a study of CD8+CD57+ T cells in acquired aplastic anemia. Profiles of TCR beta VDJ and CDR3 were generated from a genomic DNA template. Each CDR3 protein is one row after TCRdb ran MiXCR on the reads. The sample has 150,000 to 200,000 distinct CDR3 sequences; 35% to 55% are singletons. The sequencing input was sorted CD4+, CD8+, or CD8+CD57+ T cells (not recorded which) from PBMCs. These receptors originate from a human donor in good health.

This chain joins TRBV5-1 and TRBJ2-3; 13 nucleotides align to TRBD2. The CDR3 sequence is 16 residues long. Germline-derived CDR1 and CDR2 are SGHRS and YFSETQ. The V segment lost 3 bases and the J segment 12 bases; nucleotides outside the gene matches: 13. CDR3 DNA: TGCGCCAGCAGCTGGGGAACTAGCGGGGGGGACGATGCCCAGTATTTT. Protein sequence: CASSWGTSGGDDAQYF.

This clonotype showed up many times. The chain employs TRBV20-1 and TRBJ2-3; 7 nucleotides agree with TRBD1. The CDR3 is made up of 13 amino acids. J was trimmed by 14 bases and V by 0 bases; bases with no gene match: 11. Germline V gives CDR1 DFQATT, CDR2 SNEGSKA (reference sequence). The CDR3 DNA reads TGCAGTGCTAGAGATTTAGGACAGGAGTTTGGGTATTTT. Translating it yields CSARDLGQEFGYF.

To note about this clonotype: With a much larger clone just one base away, this may be a read error. This chain connects TRBV20-1 to TRBJ1-4, with D perhaps matching TRBD1 (5 bases). CDR3 length: 15 residues. Germline-derived CDR1 and CDR2 are DFQATT and SNEGSKA (reference sequence). The CDR3 DNA reads as TGCGGTGCTAGCGGGGACTCACAACCTAATGAAAAACTGTTTTTT. It yields the protein CGASGDSQPNEKLFF.

This clonotype has ten or more counts. The V call is TRBV7-3, the J call TRBJ1-1; perhaps TRBD1 as D (5 bases). CDR1 is SGHTA and CDR2 is FQGTGA in the germline V gene. The CDR3 covers 14 residues. The germline V and J ends were trimmed by 7 bases and 4 bases, with 16 bases remaining between them. The CDR3 DNA sequence: TGTGCCAGCATCCCCCGGGGCACCTCCACTGAAGCTTTCTTT. This gives the protein CASIPRGTSTEAFF.

The rearrangement joins TRBV7-2 to TRBJ2-5; 9 bases map to TRBD2. Per germline, CDR1 SGHTA and CDR2 FQGNSA. Trimming removed 7 bases from V and 5 bases from J; junction bases left unmatched: 11. The length of the CDR3 is 15 residues. The CDR3 coding sequence is TGTGCCAGCATCCGTCGCGGGGGGGCTAGGGAGACCCAGTACTTC. Translated: CASIRRGGARETQYF. Full variable domain (missing parts from reference TRBV7-2 and TRBJ2-5): GAGVSQSPSNKVTEKGKDVELRCDPISGHTALYWYRQSLGQGLEFLIYFQGNSAPDKSGLPSDRFSAERTGGSVSTLTIQRTQQEDSAVYLCASIRRGGARETQYFGPGTRLLVL.

This clonotype appeared a single time. The chain couples TRBV10-3 to TRBJ2-7; the match to TRBD1 covers 7 bases. CDR1 is ENHRY and CDR2 is SYGVKD in the germline V gene. The CDR3 covers 15 residues. After removal of 2 bases from V and 3 bases from J, the junction contained 7 bases not matched to a gene. The CDR3 sequence: CAISEGQAQLYEQYF. CDR3 bases: TGTGCCATCAGTGAGGGACAGGCTCAACTCTACGAGCAGTACTTC.

This rearrangement joins TRBV7-3 to TRBJ2-2; D is perhaps TRBD1 (5 bases). V was clipped by 4 bases and J by 7 bases, with 10 bases between them. The germline CDR1 and CDR2 sequences are SGHTA and FQGTGA. The length of the CDR3 is 13 residues. The CDR3 spells CASSSGKGGELFF. The CDR3, as DNA: TGTGCCAGCAGCTCAGGGAAGGGCGGGGAGCTGTTTTTT.

With regard to this clonotype: At one end the junction does not follow the germline gene, possibly because of a read error. This chain links TRBV10-3 with TRBJ2-5, with TRBD1 matching 8 bases. This CDR3 spans 14 amino acids. Germline V gene data show CDR1 as ENHRY and CDR2 as SYGVKD. This CDR3 is CTIGQGTGRETQYF. The CDR3 coding sequence is TGTACCATCGGCCAAGGGACAGGACGTGAGACCCAGTACTTC.

Worth noting for this clonotype: It may be a read error: a sequence one base away is much more abundant. This chain joins TRBV3-1 and TRBJ2-7; 13 bases are shared with TRBD2. J lost 9 bases, V lost 9 bases, and 11 bases had no gene match. This CDR3 comprises 14 residues. Germline values: CDR1 LGHDT, CDR2 YNNKEL (reference sequence). The CDR3 protein is CASSTSGRANGQYF. The CDR3, as DNA: TGTGCCAGTAGTACTAGCGGGAGGGCCAACGGGCAGTACTTC.

This clonotype was found many times. The CDR3, as DNA: TGTGCCAGCAGCTTAGCGGTTGATGGCCATGAGCAGTTCTTC. This translates into CASSLAVDGHEQFF. V is TRBV7-9 and J is TRBJ2-1; D not resolved. V was shortened by 0 bases and J by 8 bases, with 11 bases between the two germline ends. The germline CDR1 and CDR2 sequences are SEHNR and FQNEAQ (reference sequence). The CDR3 length is 14 residues.

The V and J genes are TRBV15 and TRBJ2-1; TRBD2 agrees at 7 bases. The CDR3 runs to 17 residues. Germline CDR1 reads LNHNV; CDR2 reads YYDKDF (reference sequence). With V trimmed by 0 bases and J by 4 bases, 9 bases remained unmatched. CDR3 sequence (DNA): TGTGCCACCAGCAGAGATCAGAGAGCGGGGTCATACAATGAGCAGTTCTTC. Amino acids: CATSRDQRAGSYNEQFF.

This clonotype was counted at least ten times. The chain joins TRBV5-1 to TRBJ2-7, with TRBD1 identical over 12 bases. Germline V gene lookup returns CDR1 SGHRS and CDR2 YFSETQ. CDR3 length: 15 amino acids. V lost 4 bases and J lost 4; bases outside the gene matches: 6. CDR3 amino acids: CASSETGQGAYEQYF. The CDR3 DNA reads TGCGCCAGCAGCGAAACGGGACAGGGGGCTTACGAGCAGTACTTC.

This clonotype has ten or more counts. The chain carries TRBV20-1 and TRBJ1-1; tentatively, D is TRBD1 (5 bases). The CDR3 is made up of 14 amino acids. V was shortened by 3 bases and J by 4 bases, with 15 bases between the two germline ends. The germline V gene encodes CDR1 DFQATT and CDR2 SNEGSKA (reference sequence). The DNA of the CDR3 is TGCAGTGCTAGCCGACAGCGCTGGGGCACTGAAGCTTTCTTT. It encodes CSASRQRWGTEAFF.

On this clonotype: A read error is possible here, since a much larger clone lies one base away. The chain joins TRBV7-8 to TRBJ2-3; 12 bases fit TRBD2. After removal of 5 bases from V and 14 bases from J, the junction contained 17 bases not matched to a gene. CDR3 length: 16 residues. Germline CDR1 reads SGHVS; CDR2 reads FQNEAQ. CDR3 protein: CASSPLAGGYTGELYF. CDR3 bases: TGTGCCAGCAGCCCTCTAGCGGGGGGGTACACCGGGGAGCTGTATTTT.

The chain links TRBV20-1 to TRBJ2-1; D unresolved. From germline, CDR1 is DFQATT and CDR2 SNEGSKA (reference sequence). This CDR3 contains 13 residues. V lost 7 bases and J 8 bases, leaving 18 bases between the germline ends. The CDR3 DNA follows: TGCAGTGAGTCCAGCCCAGCGTTCCATGAGCAGTTCTTC. Its translation is CSESSPAFHEQFF.

The rearrangement uses TRBV10-2 and TRBJ2-3; a possible D gene is TRBD2 (7 bases). The germline V gene has CDR1 WSHSY and CDR2 SAAADI. The V end was cut by 10 bases, the J end by 2 bases, with 16 bases between. CDR3 length: 14 amino acids. For the CDR3, the DNA is TGCGCCATAGAACAGGGAGGGTTCACAGATACGCAGTATTTT. This translates into CAIEQGGFTDTQYF.